The 20 T cell receptor beta chains below come from one sample, sequenced in a study of blood T cell repertoires in COVID-19. Measured with immunoSEQ multiplex PCR; TCRdb has only the in-frame clones, and not every one. The table lists about 76,000 clones, 60% to 85% of them singletons, with roughly 21% in the top ten. The sample comprised peripheral blood. The receptors here all came from a man aged 65 to 79 with acute or convalescent COVID-19.

This clone has only a few counts. In nucleotides, the CDR3 is TGTGCCAGCAGCCGGGGGGGAAATCAGCCCCAGCATTTT. It encodes CASSRGGNQPQHF. This rearrangement joins TRBV12-3 or TRBV12-4 to TRBJ1-5; D might be TRBD1 (5 bases). The V end was cut by 6 bases, the J end by 4 bases, with 10 bases between. The CDR3 covers 13 residues.

The chain links TRBV3-1 (or the pseudogene TRBV3-2) to TRBJ1-2, with D perhaps TRBD1 (5 bases). The CDR3 is 14 residues long. CDR1 is LGHDT and CDR2 is YNNKEL in the germline V gene (reference sequence). V shed 4 bases and J shed 1 base, with 10 bases lying between them. This CDR3 is CASSPRDGNYGYTF. In DNA, the CDR3 is TGTGCCAGCAGCCCGCGGGACGGTAACTATGGCTACACCTTC.

V and J are TRBV27 and TRBJ2-3, with 13 bases that match TRBD2. V shed 6 bases and J 5 bases; nucleotides not matched to a gene: 11. CDR1 and CDR2 (germline): MNHEY, SMNVEV (reference sequence). The CDR3 loop spans 17 amino acids. CDR3 sequence: CASSRYGLAGEVDTQYF. The DNA of the CDR3 is TGTGCCAGCAGCCGATATGGACTAGCGGGAGAGGTAGATACGCAGTATTTT.

This clone was observed a single time. The V and J genes are TRBV28 and TRBJ2-5; 9 bases align to TRBD1. Germline assignment: CDR1 MDHEN and CDR2 SYDVKM. V lost 1 base, J lost 4 bases, and 10 bases stayed unmatched. The CDR3 extends over 17 amino acids. This CDR3 reads CASSLSGTGSLLETQYF. The CDR3 DNA reads as TGTGCCAGCAGTTTATCCGGGACAGGGTCCCTCCTAGAGACCCAGTACTTC.

Concerning this clone: Different DNA sequences within this sample yield the same CDR3. This sequence joins TRBV5-1 and TRBJ1-4; D possibly corresponds to TRBD1 (6 bases). V was pared by 4 bases and J by 0 bases, with 10 bases between. Germline assignment: CDR1 SGHRS and CDR2 YFSETQ. This CDR3 is 15 amino acids long. CDR3 in amino acids: CASSSGQTTNEKLFF. CDR3 DNA sequence: TGCGCCAGCAGCAGTGGACAGACAACTAATGAAAAACTGTTTTTT.

The chain has TRBV2 and TRBJ1-6; 7 bases are a match to TRBD1. This CDR3 comprises 14 residues. V lost 7 bases, J lost 9 bases, and 9 bases stayed unmatched. CDR1 and CDR2 from the germline V gene are SNHLY and FYNNEI. CDR3 nucleotide sequence: TGTGCCAGCACGATCCAGGGGGGCGGTTCACCCCTCCACTTT. Translated: CASTIQGGGSPLHF.

This chain links TRBV14 with TRBJ2-7, with a tentative D call TRBD2 (6 bases). The V gene lost 8 bases and the J gene lost 4 bases, with 24 bases spanning the gap. The CDR3 runs 16 residues. Germline V lookup: CDR1 SGHDN, CDR2 FVKESK. The CDR3: CASGQAGGRAGYEQYF. The CDR3 DNA is TGTGCCAGCGGTCAAGCTGGAGGGAGAGCGGGTTACGAGCAGTACTTC.

The chain employs TRBV9 and TRBJ1-4; perhaps TRBD1 as D (5 bases). The CDR3 sequence is 17 residues long. Trimming cost V 0 bases and J 0 bases, with 12 bases left between them. CDR1 and CDR2 from the germline V gene are SGDLS and YYNGEE. The CDR3 reads CASSVGQGSATNEKLFF. The DNA for the CDR3 is TGTGCCAGCAGCGTAGGGCAGGGATCTGCAACTAATGAAAAACTGTTTTTT.

The rearrangement joins TRBV18 to TRBJ2-5; TRBD2 agrees at 14 bases. The CDR3 runs 17 residues. The ends lost 6 bases at V and 5 bases at J; junction bases unmatched: 11. From germline, CDR1 is KGHSH and CDR2 LQKENI. Here the CDR3 DNA reads TGTGCCAGCTCCCTCGGGACTAGCGGGAGTAGATTTGAGACCCAGTACTTC. Amino acid sequence: CASSLGTSGSRFETQYF.

The rearrangement joins TRBV6-2 or TRBV6-3 to TRBJ2-6; D remains ambiguous. CDR3 length equals 16 residues. The V end was cut by 5 bases, the J end by 0 bases, with 11 bases between. Germline-derived CDR1 and CDR2 are MNHEY and SVGEGT. The CDR3 DNA is TGTGCCAGCAGTCACATTCCAGGCTCTGGGGCCAACGTCCTGACTTTC. Protein product: CASSHIPGSGANVLTF.

This chain uses TRBV11-2 with TRBJ2-3; D is ambiguous. From germline, CDR1 is SGHAT and CDR2 FQNNGV. The V and J ends lost 1 base and 0 bases respectively, with 14 bases between them. This CDR3 comprises 17 residues. Here the CDR3 reads CASSLGRASASTDTQYF. CDR3 coding DNA: TGTGCCAGCAGCTTAGGGAGAGCCAGCGCCAGCACAGATACGCAGTATTTT.

The rearrangement uses TRBV10-3 and TRBJ2-1; 7 bases are shared with TRBD1. Germline trimming cut 4 bases from V and 4 bases from J; bases unmatched to any gene: 13. CDR1 ENHRY and CDR2 SYGVKD come from the germline V gene. This CDR3 region has 17 residues. The CDR3 DNA is TGTGCCATCAGTGGGACAGGCCGCGTGGGGTTTTACAATGAGCAGTTCTTC. Protein: CAISGTGRVGFYNEQFF.

This clone occurred once. The chain joins TRBV6-2 or TRBV6-3 to TRBJ1-2; 12 bases are a match to TRBD1. The germline gives CDR1 MNHEY, CDR2 SVGEGT. The CDR3 has 19 amino acids. Losses at the gene ends were 4 bases for V and 4 bases for J; bases not matched to a gene: 16. The CDR3 region has the DNA TGTGCCAGCAGTTCCGGAGGGGGACAGGGGGCTCGTCGGGGCTATGGCTACACCTTC. It translates to CASSSGGGQGARRGYGYTF.

V usage is TRBV19 and J usage is TRBJ2-5, with a tentative D call TRBD2 (5 bases). The CDR3 runs to 13 residues. V lost 1 base, J lost 2 bases, and 5 bases lay in between. Germline V gives CDR1 LNHDA, CDR2 SQIVND (reference sequence). The CDR3 DNA reads TGTGCCAGTAGTATAGGGAGGCAAGAGACCCAGTACTTC. Its protein product is CASSIGRQETQYF.

This chain joins TRBV6-5 and TRBJ1-2, with D perhaps matching TRBD1 (6 bases). CDR3 length equals 13 residues. Germline V gene lookup returns CDR1 MNHEY and CDR2 SVGAGI. V was pared by 6 bases and J by 4 bases, with 12 bases between. CDR3 nucleotide sequence: TGTGCCAGCAGAAGGACAGCTGTCTATGGCTACACCTTC. It codes for CASRRTAVYGYTF.

This clone was picked up one time. J is TRBJ2-7 and V is TRBV9, with a possible D match to TRBD2 (6 bases). The germline V gene encodes CDR1 SGDLS and CDR2 YYNGEE. This CDR3 region has 15 residues. Trimming pared 2 bases from V and 4 bases from J, leaving 16 bases between. This chain's CDR3 is CASSVEVGGAYEQYF. In nucleotides, the CDR3 is TGTGCCAGCAGCGTGGAAGTGGGGGGAGCGTACGAGCAGTACTTC.

J is TRBJ1-2 and V is TRBV29-1; TRBD1 agrees at 9 bases. The germline V gene has CDR1 SQVTM and CDR2 ANQGSEA. J gave up 8 bases and V 3 bases, and 4 bases lay outside the gene matches. There are 12 residues in the CDR3. The CDR3 DNA follows: TGCAGCGTTGAGGACAGGGGAGGAGGCTACACCTTC. The encoded protein is CSVEDRGGGYTF.

Comments on this clone: The junction departs from germline at one end; a sequencing error may be responsible. The DNA for the CDR3 is TGTGCCAGCAGTTACCCCCGGGATATGAACTCCCACGAGCAGTACTTC. Its protein product is CASSYPRDMNSHEQYF. This rearrangement joins TRBV6-6 to TRBJ2-7; TRBD2 might be the D (5 bases). This CDR3 has 16 residues. CDR1 is MNHNY and CDR2 is SVGAGI in the germline V gene (reference sequence).

This rearrangement joins TRBV15 to TRBJ1-2, with a tentative D call TRBD1 (6 bases). Germline V gene lookup returns CDR1 LNHNV and CDR2 YYDKDF (reference sequence). Trimming removed 5 bases at V and 8 bases at J, with 18 bases between. The CDR3 contains 14 residues. Here the CDR3 reads CATSLPGGAWGYTF. CDR3 in DNA: TGTGCCACCAGCCTCCCGGGGGGCGCGTGGGGCTACACCTTC. Full variable domain (remainder filled in from reference TRBV15 and TRBJ1-2): DAMVIQNPRYQVTQFGKPVTLSCSQTLNHNVMYWYQQKSSQAPKLLFHYYDKDFNNEADTPDNFQSRRPNTSFCFLDIRSPGLGDTAMYLCATSLPGGAWGYTFGSGTRLTVV.

V usage is TRBV5-1 and J usage is TRBJ2-3; 9 bases match TRBD1. The V and J ends lost 5 bases and 6 bases, in that order; junction bases with no gene match: 19. The length of the CDR3 is 18 residues. Looked up from germline, CDR1 is SGHRS and CDR2 is YFSETQ. The CDR3 here is CASSFMSPGQGPRDTQYF. The CDR3 DNA is TGCGCCAGCAGTTTCATGTCACCGGGACAGGGCCCCCGGGATACGCAGTATTTT.